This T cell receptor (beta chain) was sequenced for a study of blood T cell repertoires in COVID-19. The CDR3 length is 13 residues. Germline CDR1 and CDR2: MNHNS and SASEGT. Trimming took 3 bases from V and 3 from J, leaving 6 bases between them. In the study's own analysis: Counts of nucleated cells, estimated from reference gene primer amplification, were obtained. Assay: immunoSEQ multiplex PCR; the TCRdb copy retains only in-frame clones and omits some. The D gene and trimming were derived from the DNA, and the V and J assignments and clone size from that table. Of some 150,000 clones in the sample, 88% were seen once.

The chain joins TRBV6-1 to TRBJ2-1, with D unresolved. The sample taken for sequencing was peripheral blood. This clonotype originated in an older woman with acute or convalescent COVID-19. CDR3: CASSERHYNEQFF. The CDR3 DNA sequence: TGTGCCAGCAGTGAGCGGCACTACAATGAGCAGTTCTTC.